Shown below are 27 T cell receptor beta chains from a single sample sequenced in a study of blood T cell repertoires in COVID-19 (dated by TCRdb to 2018 to 2020). Library construction relied on the immunoSEQ multiplex PCR assay. This immuneACCESS table, as held by TCRdb, lists in-frame sequences with V and J called but not all clones. Of the missing ones, under half trace to an unresolved V gene in checked studies; the others have no known cause. This sample is represented by approximately 290,000 clones; about 80% of them were singletons. The ten largest clones take up around 16% of the sample. The sequencing sample was made of peripheral blood. These receptors were taken from a person aged 70 to 80 with COVID-19, enrolled during active disease.

This chain connects TRBV29-1 to TRBJ2-7, with TRBD2 identical over 9 bases. CDR3 length equals 12 residues. V was clipped by 5 bases and J by 7 bases; unmatched bases: 6. CDR1 and CDR2 from the germline V gene are SQVTM and ANQGSEA. This CDR3 reads CSVRTSVREQYF. CDR3 DNA sequence: TGCAGCGTTAGGACTAGCGTGAGGGAGCAGTACTTC.

This chain joins TRBV28 and TRBJ1-1; perhaps TRBD1 as D (6 bases). The CDR3 is 11 residues long. Trimming cost V 2 bases and J 8 bases, with 6 bases left between them. CDR1 MDHEN and CDR2 SYDVKM come from the germline V gene. This chain's CDR3 is CASSLRGEAFF. The CDR3 DNA reads TGTGCCAGCAGTTTAAGGGGGGAAGCTTTCTTT.

The chain links TRBV5-1 to TRBJ1-4; no clear D. The CDR3 has 14 amino acids. V dropped 0 bases and J dropped 4 bases, with 7 bases sitting between them. Germline V gene sequence: CDR1 SGHRS, CDR2 YFSETQ. The CDR3 reads CASSLGGVNEKLFF. The CDR3 DNA reads as TGCGCCAGCAGCTTGGGCGGGGTTAATGAAAAACTGTTTTTT.

The chain recombines TRBV5-1 with TRBJ2-1; 9 bases match TRBD2. The germline gives CDR1 SGHRS, CDR2 YFSETQ. This CDR3 is 16 amino acids long. J gave up 4 bases and V 3 bases, and 8 bases lay outside the gene matches. The CDR3 DNA reads as TGCGCCAGCAGCTCTTTCGCGGGGGGGCTATACAATGAGCAGTTCTTC. The encoded protein is CASSSFAGGLYNEQFF.

The rearrangement links TRBV27 to TRBJ1-1; D unresolved. The CDR3 is made up of 15 amino acids. The ends were cut back, 6 bases at V and 4 bases at J, with 18 bases in the middle. CDR1 and CDR2 from the germline V gene are MNHEY and SMNVEV (reference sequence). The CDR3 DNA follows: TGTGCCAGCAGGCGCCTCTTCATTTCGGGCACTGAAGCTTTCTTT. The encoded protein is CASRRLFISGTEAFF.

The CDR3 loop reads CASSPTRGRVSPEAFF. CDR3 nucleotide sequence: TGTGCCAGCTCACCTACGAGGGGGCGAGTCTCCCCTGAAGCTTTCTTT. The V call is TRBV18, the J call TRBJ1-1, with 7 nucleotides matching TRBD1. CDR3 length: 16 residues. Germline lookup yields CDR1 KGHSH and CDR2 LQKENI. V lost 3 bases, J lost 6 bases, and 13 bases stayed unmatched.

The J gene is TRBJ2-3, the V gene TRBV15; 9 bases align to TRBD2. This CDR3 has 15 amino acids. The ends lost 5 bases at V and 3 bases at J; junction bases unmatched: 6. Germline CDR1 and CDR2: LNHNV and YYDKDF (reference sequence). CDR3 DNA: TGTGCCACCAGCGAGTTGGCGGGGGGGACAGATACGCAGTATTTT. Translation: CATSELAGGTDTQYF.

The rearrangement links TRBV5-1 to TRBJ2-1, with 8 positions matching TRBD1. Trimming took 4 bases from V and 5 from J; bases not matched to a gene: 8. CDR3 length: 15 residues. The V gene's germline CDR1 is SGHRS and CDR2 YFSETQ. The CDR3 is CASSPTGGYHNEQFF. As DNA, the CDR3 is TGCGCCAGCAGCCCCACAGGGGGATATCACAATGAGCAGTTCTTC.

The chain links TRBV3-1 (or the pseudogene TRBV3-2) to TRBJ2-7; 15 nucleotides line up with TRBD2. Germline CDR1 reads LGHDT; CDR2 reads YNNKEL (reference sequence). The CDR3 spans 16 residues. Trimming cost V 4 bases and J 7 bases; bases outside gene matches: 8. CDR3 amino acids: CASSPAGLAGGGEQYF. The CDR3 coding sequence is TGTGCCAGCAGCCCGGCGGGACTAGCGGGAGGAGGTGAGCAGTACTTC.

This chain uses TRBV7-3 with TRBJ2-1; 7 bases fit TRBD2. Looked up from germline, CDR1 is SGHTA and CDR2 is FQGTGA. The CDR3 is made up of 16 amino acids. V lost 7 bases to trimming and J lost 3 bases; unmatched junction nucleotides: 12. The CDR3, as DNA: TGTGCCAGCACCAAGGGAGGCGGGAGTCACTACAATGAGCAGTTCTTC. Protein product: CASTKGGGSHYNEQFF.

This clone was seen once. The chain uses TRBV5-5 and TRBJ2-1; D gene uncertain. The CDR3 length is 14 residues. The germline V gene has CDR1 SGHKS and CDR2 YYEKEE (reference sequence). Trimming cost V 2 bases and J 1 base, with 7 bases left between them. The CDR3, as DNA: TGTGCCAGCAGCTTTTCTATATCCTACAATGAGCAGTTCTTC. Amino acids: CASSFSISYNEQFF.

This clone was picked up one time. This chain joins TRBV12-3 or TRBV12-4 and TRBJ2-7; D possibly corresponds to TRBD2 (6 bases). The CDR3 consists of 13 residues. Trimming removed 3 bases at V and 2 bases at J, with 8 bases between. CDR3 loop: CASSFGGTYEQYF. The CDR3 DNA sequence: TGTGCCAGCAGTTTCGGAGGGACCTACGAGCAGTACTTC.

The J gene is TRBJ2-1, the V gene TRBV2; no reliable D call. The CDR3 is made up of 13 amino acids. CDR1 is SNHLY, CDR2 FYNNEI, per germline. V lost 3 bases to trimming and J lost 7 bases, with 10 bases between them. CDR3 nucleotide sequence: TGTGCCAGCAGTGATAACTCCGAGAATGAGCAGTTCTTC. As protein: CASSDNSENEQFF.

The rearrangement uses TRBV3-1 (or the pseudogene TRBV3-2) and TRBJ1-2; tentatively, D is TRBD1 (5 bases). The CDR3 contains 17 residues. V was cut by 3 bases and J by 8 bases, with 25 bases left in between. Germline V lookup: CDR1 LGHDT, CDR2 YNNKEL (reference sequence). The CDR3 protein is CASSHSSGAGTVGGYTF. CDR3 nucleotide sequence: TGTGCCAGCAGCCACTCCTCGGGAGCAGGGACGGTGGGGGGCTACACCTTC.

This clone occurred a few times. This chain uses TRBV5-1 with TRBJ2-2; maybe TRBD1 (5 bases). Trimming took 5 bases from V and 6 from J, leaving 11 bases between them. In germline, CDR1 is SGHRS, CDR2 YFSETQ. This CDR3 is built from 13 residues. The CDR3 here is CASRGVMSGELFF. As DNA, the CDR3 is TGCGCCAGCAGAGGGGTGATGTCCGGGGAGCTGTTTTTT.

This sequence joins TRBV5-1 and TRBJ2-2; 7 nucleotides line up with TRBD2. The CDR3 totals 14 residues. The V segment lost 7 bases and the J segment 4 bases; nucleotides outside the gene matches: 7. CDR1 is SGHRS, CDR2 YFSETQ, per germline. The CDR3 reads CASDRGSPTGELFF. The CDR3 DNA reads TGCGCCAGCGACCGCGGGAGCCCCACCGGGGAGCTGTTTTTT. Looking up the rest from reference TRBV5-1 and TRBJ2-2 gives the full variable domain: KAGVTQTPRYLIKTRGQQVTLSCSPISGHRSVSWYQQTPGQGLQFLFEYFSETQRNKGNFPGRFSGRQFSNSRSEMNVSTLELGDSALYLCASDRGSPTGELFFGEGSRLTVL.

The chain uses TRBV7-3 and TRBJ2-1, with TRBD2 matching over 8 bases. Trimming took 5 bases from V and 0 from J; bases not matched to a gene: 3. This CDR3 has 15 residues. In germline, CDR1 is SGHTA, CDR2 FQGTGA. CDR3 DNA sequence: TGTGCCAGCAGCGACAGCGGGAGCTCCTACAATGAGCAGTTCTTC. Its translation is CASSDSGSSYNEQFF.

The chain recombines TRBV2 with TRBJ2-7; D may be TRBD1 (5 bases). From germline, CDR1 is SNHLY and CDR2 FYNNEI. Trimming took 6 bases from V and 4 from J, leaving 13 bases between them. The CDR3 loop spans 13 amino acids. CDR3 coding DNA: TGTGCCAGCAGGGCAAGCAGGGTTTACGAGCAGTACTTC. Protein: CASRASRVYEQYF. The variable domain in full, with the rest retrieved from reference TRBV2 and TRBJ2-7, is EPEVTQTPSHQVTQMGQEVILRCVPISNHLYFYWYRQILGQKVEFLVSFYNNEISEKSEIFDDQFSVERPDGSNFTLKIRSTKLEDSAMYFCASRASRVYEQYFGPGTRLTVT.

The rearrangement joins TRBV6-5 to TRBJ1-4, with D possibly matching TRBD1 (6 bases). Germline-derived CDR1 and CDR2 are MNHEY and SVGAGI. The CDR3 totals 15 residues. V lost 6 bases and J lost 3, with 14 bases in between. The CDR3 region has the DNA TGTGCCAGCAGGACGGATAGACAGGCTAATGAAAAACTGTTTTTT. Its translation is CASRTDRQANEKLFF.

J is TRBJ2-1 and V is TRBV2; D is unclear. Trimming shortened V by 6 bases and J by 0 bases, and 12 bases separated the two germline ends. CDR1 is SNHLY and CDR2 is FYNNEI in the germline V gene. This CDR3 has 15 amino acids. The CDR3 sequence: CASRSAGSSYNEQFF. The CDR3 DNA sequence: TGTGCCAGCAGGTCGGCAGGAAGCTCCTACAATGAGCAGTTCTTC.

The V gene is TRBV11-2, the J gene TRBJ2-5; TRBD1 agrees at 7 bases. Losses at the gene ends were 3 bases for V and 5 bases for J; bases not matched to a gene: 3. The CDR3 length is 13 residues. CDR1 and CDR2 from the germline V gene are SGHAT and FQNNGV. The CDR3 DNA sequence: TGTGCCAGCAGCTTTGACAGGGACGAGACCCAGTACTTC. Translating gives CASSFDRDETQYF.

A single count supports this clone. A read error may account for a junction end that differs from germline. Distinct nucleotide sequences in the sample also encode this CDR3. The chain combines TRBV9 with TRBJ1-2; D possibly corresponds to TRBD1 (5 bases). The CDR3 has 14 residues. CDR1 and CDR2 (germline): SGDLS, YYNGEE. The CDR3 coding sequence is TGTGCCAGTAGCGCTAAAGACAGAGACTATGGCTACACCTTC. Its protein product is CASSAKDRDYGYTF.

This clone was detected a few times. The V call is TRBV7-2, the J call TRBJ2-3; 9 bases are shared with TRBD1. Germline V CDR1 and CDR2: SGHTA, FQGNSA. The CDR3 sequence is 17 residues long. The V and J ends lost 5 bases and 7 bases, in that order; junction bases with no gene match: 16. This CDR3 is CASSLRWDRVTSNTQYF. In DNA form, the CDR3 reads TGTGCCAGCAGCCTGCGTTGGGACAGGGTAACTAGTAATACGCAGTATTTT.

The chain carries TRBV6-2 or TRBV6-3 and TRBJ1-2, with a tentative D call TRBD1 (6 bases). Germline V gives CDR1 MNHEY, CDR2 SVGEGT. The CDR3 extends over 15 amino acids. The V and J ends lost 4 bases and 6 bases respectively, with 18 bases between them. The CDR3 protein is CASSSLGTKENGYTF. The CDR3 bases are TGTGCCAGCAGTTCCCTAGGGACAAAAGAAAATGGCTACACCTTC.

This chain joins TRBV6-5 and TRBJ2-2, with a possible D match to TRBD1 (5 bases). Trimming took 7 bases from V and 6 from J, leaving 18 bases between them. This CDR3 has 15 amino acids. Germline V gene sequence: CDR1 MNHEY, CDR2 SVGAGI. The CDR3 reads CASTFLDRGPGELFF. DNA of the CDR3: TGTGCCAGCACCTTCTTAGACAGAGGTCCCGGGGAGCTGTTTTTT.

The chain links TRBV27 to TRBJ2-2, with TRBD2 identical over 14 bases. CDR3 size: 15 residues. With 8 bases clipped from V and 5 bases from J, the junction kept 4 bases outside the gene matches. Germline V gives CDR1 MNHEY, CDR2 SMNVEV (reference sequence). The CDR3 loop is CASGGLAGETGELFF. The CDR3, as DNA: TGTGCCAGCGGGGGACTAGCGGGGGAGACCGGGGAGCTGTTTTTT.

In this sample, this clone turned up once. The V and J genes are TRBV28 and TRBJ2-1; D might be TRBD2 (6 bases). The CDR3 sequence is 17 residues long. Germline CDR1 is MDHEN and CDR2 is SYDVKM. Trimming took off 2 bases at V and 4 bases at J, with 18 bases between the two ends. CDR3 sequence reads: CASSLRRTSPRYNEQFF. The DNA for the CDR3 is TGTGCCAGCAGTTTAAGGCGAACTAGCCCCCGTTACAATGAGCAGTTCTTC. Based on the CDR3 plus reference TRBV28 and TRBJ2-1, the full variable domain is DVKVTQSSRYLVKRTGEKVFLECVQDMDHENMFWYRQDPGLGLRLIYFSYDVKMKEKGDIPEGYSVSREKKERFSLILESASTNQTSMYLCASSLRRTSPRYNEQFFGPGTRLTVL.